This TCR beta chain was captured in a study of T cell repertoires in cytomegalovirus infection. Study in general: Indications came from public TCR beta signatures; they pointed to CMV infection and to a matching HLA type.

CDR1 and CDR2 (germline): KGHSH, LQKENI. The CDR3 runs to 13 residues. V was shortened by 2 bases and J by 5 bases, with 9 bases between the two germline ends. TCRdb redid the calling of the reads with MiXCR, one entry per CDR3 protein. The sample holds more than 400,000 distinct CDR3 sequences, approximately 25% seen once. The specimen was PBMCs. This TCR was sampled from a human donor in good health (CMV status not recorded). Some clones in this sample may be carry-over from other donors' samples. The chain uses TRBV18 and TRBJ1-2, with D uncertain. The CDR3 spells CASSPEGGYGYTF. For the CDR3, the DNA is TGTGCCAGCTCACCAGAGGGAGGATATGGCTACACCTTC.